These T cell receptor beta chains were read from a single sample in a study of T cell repertoires in cytomegalovirus infection. TCRdb called the reads again in MiXCR, with one record for every CDR3 protein. The repertoire holds hundreds of thousands of distinct CDR3 sequences, with roughly 24% as singletons. Sequenced: CD8+ T cells from PBMCs. These receptors were collected from a human donor in good health (CMV status not recorded). Some clones in this sample may be carry-over from other donors' samples. Each CDR3 is given with its conserved first and last residue. The D gene is left open where the match is weak. Rows may omit the clone size; those that give it use once, few, many or a size class.

abundance	d_gene	v_gene	j_gene	CDR3nt	CDR3aa
-	-	TRBV2	TRBJ2-1	TGTGCCAGCAGTGAATGGGACTACAATGAGCAGTTCTTC	CASSEWDYNEQFF
-	-	TRBV2	TRBJ2-1	TGTGCCAGCAGTGAGGGTGCAAATGAGCAGTTCTTC	CASSEGANEQFF
many	-	TRBV7-9	TRBJ1-1	TGTGCCAGCAGCTTAAGAGGGTTTGAAGCTTTCTTT	CASSLRGFEAFF
-	-	TRBV7-9	TRBJ1-2	TGTGCCAGCAGCTTAGCCCAGGGGTATAACTATGGCTACACCTTC	CASSLAQGYNYGYTF
many	-	TRBV6-5	TRBJ2-2	TGTGCCAGCAGTTACTCGATGCCGAACACCGGGGAGCTGTTTTTT	CASSYSMPNTGELFF
-	TRBD2	TRBV18	TRBJ2-1	TGTGCCAACTCAAACAGCGGGGGGATCAATGAGCAGTTCTTC	CANSNSGGINEQFF
many	-	TRBV7-6	TRBJ2-7	TGTGCCAGCGGAAAGGCAGGTTGGTACGAGCAGTACTTC	CASGKAGWYEQYF
-	-	TRBV7-8	TRBJ1-5	TGTGCCAGCAGCTTATTGCCTAATCAGCCCCAGCATTTT	CASSLLPNQPQHF
-	TRBD2	TRBV29-1	TRBJ2-3	TGCAGCGTTGAAACGAAACTAGCGGGGGAGGATCTAATCACAGATACGCAGTATTTT	CSVETKLAGEDLITDTQYF
many	-	TRBV7-2	TRBJ1-4	TGTGCCAGCAGTGAGGTGGGAGAAAAACTGTTTTTT	CASSEVGEKLFF
few	-	TRBV14	TRBJ2-4	TGTGCCAGCAGCCTCTCGAACGTAAACATTCAGTACTTC	CASSLSNVNIQYF
few	-	TRBV6-5	TRBJ1-2	TGTGCCAGCAGCAACAACAGGGTTGGGGGTAGCTATGGCTACACCTTC	CASSNNRVGGSYGYTF
-	TRBD1	TRBV6-4	TRBJ1-1	TGTGCCAGCAGTGTCAGCACAGGGGACACTGAAGCTTTCTTT	CASSVSTGDTEAFF
-	TRBD1	TRBV28	TRBJ1-6	TGTGCCAGCAGTCAACTCCGGGACAGGGTTCCACCCCTCCACTTT	CASSQLRDRVPPLHF
few	-	TRBV7-9	TRBJ1-4	TGTGCCAGCAGCCCTCTAACAGGGTCCTATGAAAAACTGTTTTTT	CASSPLTGSYEKLFF
few	-	TRBV28	TRBJ2-6	TGTGCCAGCAGTTCCCCGGCAGGTCTGCTTCTCTCTGGGGCCAACGTCCTGACTTTC	CASSSPAGLLLSGANVLTF
many	-	TRBV7-9	TRBJ2-1	TGTGCCAGCAGCCCACCAGGACCGAATGAGCAGTTCTTC	CASSPPGPNEQFF
-	-	TRBV28	TRBJ2-5	TGTGCCAGCAGTTTTTCGGCTAGGCAAGAGACCCAGTACTTC	CASSFSARQETQYF
few	-	TRBV14	TRBJ2-1	TGTGCCAGCAGCCAGCAAGGAGAGGATGAGCAGTTCTTC	CASSQQGEDEQFF
-	-	TRBV6-2/TRBV6-3	TRBJ2-7	TGTGCCAGCAGGCGATACAACTCCGAGCAGTACTTC	CASRRYNSEQYF
-	-	TRBV15	TRBJ1-1	TGTGCCACCGGATACTTAAGGTCCGCTTTCTTT	CATGYLRSAFF
-	-	TRBV29-1	TRBJ1-2	TGCAGCGCCCTGGGGACCAACTATGGCTACACCTTC	CSALGTNYGYTF
-	-	TRBV28	TRBJ2-2	TGTGCCAGCAGTGCCGTGTTGGCCGGGGAGCTGTTTTTT	CASSAVLAGELFF
few	TRBD1	TRBV7-9	TRBJ2-2	TGTGCCAGCAGCGGCCCAGGGGGACGGAACACCGGGGAGCTGTTTTTT	CASSGPGGRNTGELFF
-	-	TRBV14	TRBJ2-2	TGTGCCAGCAGCCAAGATCTGGGAATGAGGGAGCTGTTTTTT	CASSQDLGMRELFF
many	-	TRBV7-2	TRBJ2-7	TGTGCCAGCAGCTCATCAGGGGCCTCGAGCTCCTACGAGCAGTACTTC	CASSSSGASSSYEQYF
many	-	TRBV7-6	TRBJ1-5	TGTGCCAGCAGCCGGTCCCCAGGGGAAAAGAATCAGCCCCAGCATTTT	CASSRSPGEKNQPQHF
few	-	TRBV15	TRBJ2-7	TGTGCCACCAGCAGCCGGGGGTTCGAGCAGTACTTC	CATSSRGFEQYF
many	TRBD2	TRBV7-2	TRBJ2-3	TGTGCCAGCAGCCTCCGGACTAGCGGGGATCATACAGATACGCAGTATTTT	CASSLRTSGDHTDTQYF
many	TRBD2	TRBV4-1	TRBJ2-1	TGCGCCAGCAGCCAACTAGCGGAGTCCTACAATGAGCAGTTCTTC	CASSQLAESYNEQFF
few	-	TRBV6-5	TRBJ2-2	TGTGCCAGCAGTTACTCGAATGGCTTCGGGGAGCTGTTTTTT	CASSYSNGFGELFF
-	TRBD1	TRBV29-1	TRBJ2-2	TGCAGCGTTTACGGACAGGGATTTTCGGCCGGGGAGCTGTTTTTT	CSVYGQGFSAGELFF
many	TRBD2	TRBV4-3	TRBJ2-2	TGCGCCAGCAGCCAAGATTGGGAGGGAGCCGGGGAGCTGTTTTTT	CASSQDWEGAGELFF
few	-	TRBV27	TRBJ1-4	TGTGCCAGCAGTCCCCCGGGGGCGCGAAGGGAAAAACTGTTTTTT	CASSPPGARREKLFF
-	TRBD1	TRBV10-3	TRBJ1-1	TGTGCCATCAGTGAGCCTAAGGACAGGGGAATGAACACTGAAGCTTTCTTT	CAISEPKDRGMNTEAFF
many	-	TRBV7-9	TRBJ2-1	TGTGCCAGCAGCCCCTCTGGGACGCAGCAGTTCTTC	CASSPSGTQQFF
few	TRBD1	TRBV13	TRBJ2-5	TGTGCCAGCAGCACCCGGACAGGGAGGAAGACCCAGTACTTC	CASSTRTGRKTQYF
-	-	TRBV6-6	TRBJ2-3	TGTGCCAGCTCTTTCGAATCAGATACGCAGTATTTT	CASSFESDTQYF
many	-	TRBV27	TRBJ2-1	TGTGCCAGCAGTTTGGGGGCAGGGCTCGTGGAGCAGTTCTTC	CASSLGAGLVEQFF
many	-	TRBV7-9	TRBJ2-7	TGTGCCAGCAGCCTGTCCGCAGGGATTTGGTCCTACGAGCAGTACTTC	CASSLSAGIWSYEQYF
few	-	TRBV7-9	TRBJ1-1	TGTGCCAGCAACGTCGGGACGGAGCAAAAGAAAGCTTTCTTT	CASNVGTEQKKAFF
once	-	TRBV11-3	TRBJ2-1	TGTGCCAGCAGCTACACCACCGGGGCGAACGAGCAGTTCTTC	CASSYTTGANEQFF
few	TRBD1	TRBV7-9	TRBJ1-1	TGTGCCAGCAGCCCAAGGGACAGTTTTGAAGCTTTCTTT	CASSPRDSFEAFF
-	-	TRBV27	TRBJ2-3	TGTGCCAGCAGTTCCCGCGGTCGTGGGGCGGATACGCAGTATTTT	CASSSRGRGADTQYF
-	-	TRBV29-1	TRBJ2-5	TGCAGCGTTGTGAGGGGGAATAGTGAGACCCAGTACTTC	CSVVRGNSETQYF
-	-	TRBV4-3	TRBJ2-3	TGCGCCAGCAGCCAGGATGCAACGGCGGGGCTGGTGGATACGCAGTATTTT	CASSQDATAGLVDTQYF
-	-	TRBV6-5	TRBJ2-2	TGTGCCAGCAGTTACGAAGGGGAGCTGTTTTTT	CASSYEGELFF